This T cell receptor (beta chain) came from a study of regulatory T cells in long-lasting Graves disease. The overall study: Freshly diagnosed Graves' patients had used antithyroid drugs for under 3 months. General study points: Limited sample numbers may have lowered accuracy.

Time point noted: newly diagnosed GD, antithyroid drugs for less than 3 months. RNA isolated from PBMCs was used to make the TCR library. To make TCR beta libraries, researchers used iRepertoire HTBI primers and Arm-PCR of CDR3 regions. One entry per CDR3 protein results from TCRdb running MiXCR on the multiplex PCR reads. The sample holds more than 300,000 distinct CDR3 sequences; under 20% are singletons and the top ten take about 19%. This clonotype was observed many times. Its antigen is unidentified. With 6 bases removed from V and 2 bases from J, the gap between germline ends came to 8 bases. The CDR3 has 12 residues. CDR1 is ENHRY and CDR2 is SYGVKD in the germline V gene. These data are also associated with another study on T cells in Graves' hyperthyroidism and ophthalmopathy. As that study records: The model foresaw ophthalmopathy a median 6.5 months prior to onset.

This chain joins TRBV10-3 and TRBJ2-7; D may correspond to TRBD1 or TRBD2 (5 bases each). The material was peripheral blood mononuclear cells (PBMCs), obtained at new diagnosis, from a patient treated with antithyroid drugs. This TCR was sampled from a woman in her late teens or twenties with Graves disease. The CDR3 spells CAISEGPYEQYF. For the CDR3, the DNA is TGTGCCATCAGCGAGGGACCCTACGAGCAGTACTTC.